One and the same sample provided the 27 T cell receptor beta chains below, sequenced in a study of OX40 agonist ivuxolimab in advanced cancers. Some clones are missing from TCRdb's copy, which holds only in-frame ones; the method was immunoSEQ multiplex PCR. The table lists some 46,000 clones, about 89% of them singletons. The sample consisted of CD4+ or CD8+ T cells sorted from blood, taken in a trial of the OX40 agonist ivuxolimab. These receptor sequences come from an adult with an advanced solid tumor such as melanoma, head and neck, liver or kidney cancer.

CDR3 amino acids: CASSLTSGSWYEQYF. In nucleotides, the CDR3 is TGCGCCAGCAGCTTAACTAGCGGGAGCTGGTACGAGCAGTACTTC. The rearrangement links TRBV5-1 to TRBJ2-7; 11 bases are a match to TRBD2. The J segment lost 4 bases and the V segment lost 2 bases, leaving 5 bases of the junction unmatched. This CDR3 has 15 residues. CDR1 and CDR2 from the germline V gene are SGHRS and YFSETQ.

A single count supports this clone. The V gene is TRBV2, the J gene TRBJ1-1; perhaps TRBD1 as D (5 bases). This CDR3 is built from 14 residues. Per germline, CDR1 SNHLY and CDR2 FYNNEI. Trimming pared 3 bases from V and 2 bases from J, leaving 10 bases between. The CDR3 loop is CASSEAGPNTEAFF. The CDR3 DNA follows: TGTGCCAGCAGTGAGGCAGGGCCTAACACTGAAGCTTTCTTT. Using reference TRBV2 and TRBJ1-1 for the parts outside the CDR3, the full variable domain is EPEVTQTPSHQVTQMGQEVILRCVPISNHLYFYWYRQILGQKVEFLVSFYNNEISEKSEIFDDQFSVERPDGSNFTLKIRSTKLEDSAMYFCASSEAGPNTEAFFGQGTRLTVV.

The genes are TRBV29-1 and TRBJ1-2, with a weak D call TRBD1 (6 bases). Germline V gene lookup returns CDR1 SQVTM and CDR2 ANQGSEA. Between the trimmed V and J ends, which lost 5 bases and 6 bases, there was a span of 13 bases. The CDR3 has 12 residues. DNA of the CDR3: TGCAGCGTTCCGGGGGCGCAGGATGGCTACACCTTC. Amino acid sequence: CSVPGAQDGYTF.

The V gene is TRBV10-3, the J gene TRBJ2-2, with TRBD2 identical over 11 bases. The germline gives CDR1 ENHRY, CDR2 SYGVKD. The CDR3 is 18 residues long. After removal of 6 bases from V and 0 bases from J, the junction contained 9 bases not matched to a gene. The CDR3 reads CAISLTTSGAANTGELFF. CDR3 DNA: TGTGCCATCAGCCTCACGACTAGCGGGGCAGCGAACACCGGGGAGCTGTTTTTT.

Points on this clone: The sample holds other DNA sequences that translate to the same CDR3. The chain is built from TRBV12-2 and TRBJ1-5. TRBV12-2 is classified as a pseudogene. The CDR3 is made up of 17 amino acids. The CDR3 DNA follows: TGTGCAAGTCGCATCCCCCTAGGGACGGGGGAAAATCAGCCCCAGCATTTT. Translation gives CASRIPLGTGENQPQHF.

In its sample, this clone ranks as large. V usage is TRBV19 and J usage is TRBJ1-2; 9 bases line up with TRBD1. The CDR3 has 16 residues. The trim removed 3 bases at V and 3 bases at J, leaving 8 bases unmatched. CDR1 and CDR2 (germline): LNHDA, SQIVND (reference sequence). CDR3 region: CASSIHLGTGHYGYTF. The CDR3 DNA follows: TGTGCCAGTAGTATTCACCTCGGGACAGGGCACTATGGCTACACCTTC.

J is TRBJ2-2 and V is TRBV7-6; the D is unclear. Per the germline V gene, CDR1 is SGHVS and CDR2 is FNYEAQ. The CDR3 runs 10 residues. Trimming took off 8 bases at V and 5 bases at J, with 3 bases between the two ends. Here the CDR3 reads CASGTGELFF. The CDR3, as DNA: TGTGCCAGCGGAACCGGGGAGCTGTTTTTT. Looking up the rest from reference TRBV7-6 and TRBJ2-2 gives the full variable domain: GAGVSQSPRYKVTKRGQDVALRCDPISGHVSLYWYRQALGQGPEFLTYFNYEAQQDKSGLPNDRFSAERPEGSISTLTIQRTEQRDSAMYRCASGTGELFFGEGSRLTVL.

This chain's CDR3 is CASSSFSSYEQYF. CDR3 in DNA: TGTGCCAGCAGCTCATTCAGCTCCTACGAGCAGTACTTC. This chain connects TRBV11-3 to TRBJ2-7; D unclear. The germline V and J ends were trimmed by 4 bases and 0 bases, with 7 bases remaining between them. This CDR3 is 13 amino acids long. CDR1 is SGHNT and CDR2 is YENEEA in the germline V gene.

This chain joins TRBV30 and TRBJ2-7; D may be TRBD2 (5 bases). The germline gives CDR1 GTSNPN, CDR2 SVGIG (reference sequence). The CDR3 runs to 11 residues. V gave up 3 bases and J gave up 6 bases, with 9 bases separating them. The CDR3 DNA is TGTGCCTGGAGCTCCGGAGGCGAGCAGTACTTC. Its protein product is CAWSSGGEQYF.

The rearrangement joins TRBV5-8 to TRBJ1-2, with D maybe TRBD1 (6 bases). V was pared by 4 bases and J by 8 bases, with 18 bases between. This CDR3 has 14 amino acids. Germline-derived CDR1 and CDR2 are SGHTS and YDEGEE. CDR3: CASSPQRGAGGYTF. DNA for the CDR3: TGTGCCAGCAGCCCCCAACGGGGGGCCGGCGGCTACACCTTC.

The rearrangement uses TRBV11-1 and TRBJ2-1; 9 nucleotides match TRBD2. Germline CDR1 and CDR2: SGHAT and FQDESV (reference sequence). The CDR3 is 14 amino acids. Trimming cost V 5 bases and J 13 bases; bases outside gene matches: 12. The CDR3 nucleotides are TGTGCCAGCAGCGCCAAGGGGAATAGCGGGAGTCAGTTCTTC. Its protein product is CASSAKGNSGSQFF.

The chain has TRBV11-2 and TRBJ2-6, with D unclear. The CDR3 sequence is 15 residues long. V lost 8 bases and J 0 bases, leaving 11 bases between the germline ends. Germline V lookup: CDR1 SGHAT, CDR2 FQNNGV. CDR3 DNA sequence: TGTGCCAGCCTCTTACAGATCTCTGGGGCCAACGTCCTGACTTTC. Translated, it gives CASLLQISGANVLTF.

The chain is built from TRBV4-1 and TRBJ2-7, with D possibly matching TRBD2 (5 bases). From germline, CDR1 is MGHRA and CDR2 YSYEKL. The CDR3 is made up of 15 amino acids. Trimming took 1 base from V and 2 from J, leaving 12 bases between them. The CDR3 sequence is CASSQVIRGTYEQYF. The CDR3 DNA sequence: TGCGCCAGCAGCCAAGTTATCCGGGGTACCTACGAGCAGTACTTC.

The chain has TRBV29-1 and TRBJ2-1; D not resolved. Per germline, CDR1 SQVTM and CDR2 ANQGSEA. Trimming removed 1 base at V and 5 bases at J, with 9 bases between. The CDR3 covers 13 residues. The DNA for the CDR3 is TGCAGCGTTGAAGCAGGCAGAAACAATGAGCAGTTCTTC. Translation: CSVEAGRNNEQFF.

V and J are TRBV9 and TRBJ1-5; D is perhaps TRBD1 (5 bases). Germline-derived CDR1 and CDR2 are SGDLS and YYNGEE. V was cut by 3 bases and J by 0 bases, with 7 bases left in between. This CDR3 spans 14 amino acids. The CDR3 loop is CASSEGTSNQPQHF. CDR3 nucleotides: TGTGCCAGCAGCGAGGGGACTAGCAATCAGCCCCAGCATTTT.

The chain recombines TRBV6-4 with TRBJ1-2; D might be TRBD1 (5 bases). CDR3 size: 13 residues. Per the germline V gene, CDR1 is MRHNA and CDR2 is SNTAGT. Trimming removed 0 bases at V and 7 bases at J, with 9 bases between. In DNA, the CDR3 is TGTGCCAGCAGTGACTCCGGGGCGGGTGGCTACACCTTC. It codes for CASSDSGAGGYTF.

The chain has TRBV5-5 and TRBJ1-1; D is possibly TRBD1 (5 bases). The CDR3 is 13 residues long. V lost 8 bases and J lost 5, with 16 bases in between. From germline, CDR1 is SGHKS and CDR2 YYEKEE (reference sequence). The CDR3 sequence: CARITSQGTEAFF. CDR3 nucleotide sequence: TGTGCCAGAATCACATCCCAGGGTACTGAAGCTTTCTTT.

In its sample, this clone is medium-sized. The chain combines TRBV7-9 with TRBJ2-7; TRBD2 might be the D (5 bases). Trimming removed 5 bases at V and 4 bases at J, with 18 bases between. Germline CDR1 and CDR2: SEHNR and FQNEAQ (reference sequence). The CDR3 consists of 15 residues. The CDR3 bases are TGTGCCAGCAGCCCCGGTCTAGCCTTGGGTTACGAGCAGTACTTC. Amino acid sequence: CASSPGLALGYEQYF.

This chain connects TRBV27 to TRBJ1-5, with D uncertain. This CDR3 contains 15 residues. Trimming removed 4 bases from V and 4 bases from J, with 14 bases in between. CDR1 MNHEY and CDR2 SMNVEV come from the germline V gene (reference sequence). The CDR3 bases are TGTGCCAGCAGTTCCTTTGGTGGAGAGAATCAGCCCCAGCATTTT. This gives the protein CASSSFGGENQPQHF.

The V gene is TRBV12-2, the J gene TRBJ2-7. TRBV12-2 is termed a pseudogene. The CDR3 totals 10 residues. The DNA for the CDR3 is TGTGCAAGTCCCAACCACGAGCAGTACTTC. Residues: CASPNHEQYF.

The V gene is TRBV28, the J gene TRBJ2-7; TRBD2 aligns across 9 bases. J lost 3 bases, V lost 8 bases, and 14 bases had no gene match. Germline V CDR1 and CDR2: MDHEN, SYDVKM. This CDR3 is built from 16 residues. Here the CDR3 DNA reads TGTGCCAGCGATAGCGGGGGCGGACTCGGGAACTACGAGCAGTACTTC. Its protein is CASDSGGGLGNYEQYF.

The CDR3 DNA reads TGCGCCAGCAGTTACGGGACGTCGAGCTCCTACGAGCAGTACTTC. Translating gives CASSYGTSSSYEQYF. The J gene is TRBJ2-7, the V gene TRBV4-3; TRBD1 or TRBD2 may be the D gene (5 bases each). V dropped 6 bases and J dropped 0 bases, with 15 bases sitting between them. The CDR3 has 15 residues. Germline CDR1 reads LGHNA; CDR2 reads YSLEER.

This sequence joins TRBV7-6 and TRBJ2-7; perhaps D is TRBD1 or TRBD2 (5 bases each). Trimming left V 1 base short and J 4 bases short, with 20 bases between. This CDR3 spans 17 amino acids. Per germline, CDR1 SGHVS and CDR2 FNYEAQ. CDR3 DNA sequence: TGTGCCAGCAGCTTAGGACATGTAGGGGACGACGGATACGAGCAGTACTTC. Its translation is CASSLGHVGDDGYEQYF.

This clone has just one count. DNA of the CDR3: TGTGCCAGCAGTTCGAGCGGGGGGGTGTACTTC. It yields the protein CASSSSGGVYF. The chain couples TRBV6-5 to TRBJ2-4; 10 bases line up with TRBD2. CDR1 is MNHEY and CDR2 is SVGAGI in the germline V gene. The CDR3 loop spans 11 amino acids. After removal of 4 bases from V and 15 bases from J, the junction contained 3 bases not matched to a gene.

This clone showed up just once. The genes are TRBV11-2 and TRBJ1-2, with a weak D call TRBD1 (5 bases). With 4 bases removed from V and 3 bases from J, the gap between germline ends came to 9 bases. This CDR3 contains 13 residues. In germline, CDR1 is SGHAT, CDR2 FQNNGV. The CDR3 DNA is TGTGCCAGCAGCTCCGGGGGGGACTATGGCTACACCTTC. This gives the protein CASSSGGDYGYTF.

This sequence joins TRBV4-3 and TRBJ1-2; no reliable D call. V was shortened by 4 bases and J by 7 bases, with 13 bases between the two germline ends. The CDR3 totals 13 residues. Germline V CDR1 and CDR2: LGHNA, YSLEER. The CDR3 DNA is TGCGCCAGCAGCCCTGGAGGACTAGGTGGCTACACCTTC. Protein: CASSPGGLGGYTF.

The J gene is TRBJ1-2, the V gene TRBV29-1; possibly TRBD1 for D (6 bases). This CDR3 has 15 residues. Germline loops: CDR1 SQVTM, CDR2 ANQGSEA. V shed 0 bases and J shed 3 bases, with 14 bases lying between them. The CDR3 protein is CSVEDPYRDHYGYTF. DNA of the CDR3: TGCAGCGTTGAAGATCCCTACAGGGACCACTATGGCTACACCTTC.